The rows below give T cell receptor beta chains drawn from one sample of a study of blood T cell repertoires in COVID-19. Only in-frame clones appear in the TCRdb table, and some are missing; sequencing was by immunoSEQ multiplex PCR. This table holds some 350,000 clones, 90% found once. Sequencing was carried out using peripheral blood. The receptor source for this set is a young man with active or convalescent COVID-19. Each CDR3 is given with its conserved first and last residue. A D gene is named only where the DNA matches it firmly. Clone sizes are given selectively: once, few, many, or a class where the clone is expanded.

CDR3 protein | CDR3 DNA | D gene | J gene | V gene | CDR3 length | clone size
CASSYDRDHEQYF | TGTGCCAGCAGTTACGACAGGGACCACGAGCAGTACTTC | TRBD1 | TRBJ2-7 | TRBV7-3 | 13 | once
CASSALGSLGTRTTGELFF | TGCGCCAGCAGCGCCCTGGGGTCTTTGGGGACTAGGACGACCGGGGAGCTGTTTTTT | TRBD2 | TRBJ2-2 | TRBV5-1 | 19 | NA
CASSLAAGGNTGELFF | TGTGCCAGCAGCTTGGCGGCGGGGGGGAACACCGGGGAGCTGTTTTTT | TRBD2 | TRBJ2-2 | TRBV5-4 | 16 | NA
CASSFLAVTDTQYF | TGTGCCAGCAGCTTCCTAGCAGTCACAGATACGCAGTATTTT | NA | TRBJ2-3 | TRBV7-2 | 14 | NA
CASSLGPGGEVDYGYTF | TGTGCCAGCAGCTTAGGGCCAGGGGGCGAAGTGGACTATGGCTACACCTTC | TRBD1 | TRBJ1-2 | TRBV7-8 | 17 | NA
CASTPGLAGGNEQFF | TGTGCCAGCACCCCGGGACTAGCGGGGGGCAATGAGCAGTTCTTC | TRBD2 | TRBJ2-1 | TRBV7-9 | 15 | NA
CASSVGSGLAGEETQYF | TGTGCCAGCAGCGTAGGGTCGGGGCTAGCGGGGGAAGAGACCCAGTACTTC | TRBD2 | TRBJ2-5 | TRBV9 | 17 | NA
CASSPGPNQPQHF | TGTGCCAGCAGTCCAGGCCCGAATCAGCCCCAGCATTTT | NA | TRBJ1-5 | TRBV2 | 13 | NA
CASGNQAAGNTIYF | TGTGCCAGCGGTAATCAGGCAGCAGGAAACACCATATATTTT | NA | TRBJ1-3 | TRBV28 | 14 | NA
CASSFNLRGRYEQYF | TGTGCCAGCAGCTTCAATTTGAGGGGGCGATACGAGCAGTACTTC | TRBD1 | TRBJ2-7 | TRBV5-8 | 15 | NA
CASSPRPGLSPSSYNEQFF | TGTGCCAGCAGCCCACGCCCGGGACTTTCCCCCAGCTCCTACAATGAGCAGTTCTTC | NA | TRBJ2-1 | TRBV9 | 19 | NA
CASSYSVTGSYEQYF | TGTGCCAGCAGTTACTCGGTGACGGGAAGCTACGAGCAGTACTTC | NA | TRBJ2-7 | TRBV6-5 | 15 | NA
CASKFDRSTEAFF | TGTGCCAGCAAATTTGACAGGTCCACTGAAGCTTTCTTT | NA | TRBJ1-1 | TRBV7-2 | 13 | NA
CASSFGELGTDTQYF | TGTGCCAGCAGCTTTGGGGAGCTAGGCACAGATACGCAGTATTTT | NA | TRBJ2-3 | TRBV11-3 | 15 | NA
CASSPGQTTNEKLFF | TGTGCCAGCAGCCCAGGACAGACAACTAATGAAAAACTGTTTTTT | NA | TRBJ1-4 | TRBV6-2/TRBV6-3 | 15 | NA
CASSPPLPQGVYEQYF | TGTGCCAGCTCACCACCACTACCACAGGGGGTGTACGAGCAGTACTTC | TRBD1 | TRBJ2-7 | TRBV18 | 16 | NA
CSVGLAQETQYF | TGCAGCGTCGGACTAGCTCAAGAGACCCAGTACTTC | TRBD2 | TRBJ2-5 | TRBV29-1 | 12 | NA
CASHRVGGSSYNEQFF | TGTGCCAGCCATCGGGTCGGGGGGAGCTCCTACAATGAGCAGTTCTTC | TRBD2 | TRBJ2-1 | TRBV7-2 | 16 | NA
CASSRQALNTEAFF | TGTGCCAGCAGCCGACAGGCACTGAACACTGAAGCTTTCTTT | NA | TRBJ1-1 | TRBV6-5 | 14 | NA
CASRTTGGSQPQHF | TGTGCCAGCAGGACCACAGGGGGCAGTCAGCCCCAGCATTTT | TRBD1 | TRBJ1-5 | TRBV28 | 14 | NA
CASRLDGFSVLHF | TGTGCCAGCCGCCTAGACGGATTCTCTGTCCTCCACTTT | NA | TRBJ1-6 | TRBV27 | 13 | NA
CASSLTGGSTDTQYF | TGTGCCAGCAGTCTGACAGGGGGTAGCACAGATACGCAGTATTTT | TRBD1 | TRBJ2-3 | TRBV27 | 15 | NA
CASSQDSGQEGGYTF | TGTGCCAGCAGCCAAGATTCGGGACAGGAAGGTGGCTACACCTTC | TRBD1 | TRBJ1-2 | TRBV3-1/TRBV3-2 | 15 | once
CASSTRQGAYTEAFF | TGTGCCAGTAGTACCCGACAGGGGGCTTACACTGAAGCTTTCTTT | TRBD1 | TRBJ1-1 | TRBV19 | 15 | NA
CASSYFSGRSYNEQFF | TGTGCCAGCAGTTACTTTAGCGGGAGATCCTACAATGAGCAGTTCTTC | TRBD2 | TRBJ2-1 | TRBV6-5 | 16 | NA
CASSLSPMGGLNYGYTF | TGTGCCAGCAGTTTATCGCCTATGGGGGGGCTGAACTATGGCTACACCTTC | NA | TRBJ1-2 | TRBV27 | 17 | NA
CASSLGGASPLHF | TGTGCCAGCAGTTTAGGGGGGGCCTCACCCCTCCACTTT | NA | TRBJ1-6 | TRBV28 | 13 | NA
CASSAKKSGTSGAYEQYF | TGCGCCAGCAGCGCAAAAAAATCCGGGACTAGCGGTGCCTACGAGCAGTACTTC | TRBD2 | TRBJ2-7 | TRBV4-1 | 18 | NA
CASRKDSVHEQYF | TGCGCCAGCAGAAAGGACAGCGTCCACGAGCAGTACTTC | NA | TRBJ2-7 | TRBV4-3 | 13 | NA
CASSPQGPLSGNTIYF | TGCGCCAGCAGCCCACAGGGGCCGCTCTCCGGAAACACCATATATTTT | TRBD1 | TRBJ1-3 | TRBV5-1 | 16 | NA
CASSFAGGGTDTQYF | TGTGCCAGCAGCTTCGCGGGAGGGGGCACAGATACGCAGTATTTT | TRBD2 | TRBJ2-3 | TRBV11-2 | 15 | NA
CASEQNTEAFF | TGTGCCAGCGAACAGAACACTGAAGCTTTCTTT | NA | TRBJ1-1 | TRBV28 | 11 | NA
CASRSTGIEAFF | TGTGCCAGCAGGTCTACAGGGATTGAAGCTTTCTTT | NA | TRBJ1-1 | TRBV7-9 | 12 | NA
CASSQVDLRISSYEQYF | TGTGCCAGCAGCCAAGTCGATTTGCGGATTAGCTCCTACGAGCAGTACTTC | NA | TRBJ2-7 | TRBV4-2 | 17 | NA
CASSLHSGEGTDTQYF | TGTGCCAGCAGCTTGCATAGCGGGGAGGGCACAGATACGCAGTATTTT | TRBD2 | TRBJ2-3 | TRBV7-3 | 16 | NA
CASSLTSADYEQYF | TGTGCCAGCAGCCTTACGAGCGCGGACTACGAGCAGTACTTC | NA | TRBJ2-7 | TRBV9 | 14 | once
CATPRSGTRYEQYF | TGTGCCACCCCCAGGAGCGGGACTAGATACGAGCAGTACTTC | TRBD2 | TRBJ2-7 | TRBV2 | 14 | NA
CASSQSRLAGGLQETQYF | TGTGCCAGCAGCCAATCCCGCCTAGCGGGGGGGCTCCAAGAGACCCAGTACTTC | TRBD2 | TRBJ2-5 | TRBV7-2 | 18 | NA
CASSYGTGTDTQYF | TGCGCCAGCAGTTATGGGACAGGGACAGATACGCAGTATTTT | TRBD1 | TRBJ2-3 | TRBV10-2 | 14 | NA
CASSAKERHRTEAFF | TGTGCCAGCAGCGCCAAGGAAAGACATCGCACTGAAGCTTTCTTT | NA | TRBJ1-1 | TRBV7-2 | 15 | NA
CASSQRERANYGYTF | TGTGCCAGCAGCCAAAGGGAGAGGGCTAACTATGGCTACACCTTC | NA | TRBJ1-2 | TRBV3-1/TRBV3-2 | 15 | NA
CASSISQGVPLETQYF | TGTGCCAGTAGTATTTCACAGGGGGTCCCTCTCGAGACCCAGTACTTC | TRBD1 | TRBJ2-5 | TRBV19 | 16 | NA
CASSQGAGVRVTQYF | TGCGCCAGCAGCCAAGGAGCGGGAGTTAGGGTGACCCAGTACTTC | TRBD2 | TRBJ2-5 | TRBV4-3 | 15 | NA
CASSAGTGNNSPLHF | TGTGCCAGCAGTGCCGGGACAGGCAATAATTCACCCCTCCACTTT | TRBD1 | TRBJ1-6 | TRBV6-2/TRBV6-3 | 15 | once
CASSQNQMNTEAFF | TGTGCCAGCAGCCAAAATCAAATGAACACTGAAGCTTTCTTT | NA | TRBJ1-1 | TRBV3-1/TRBV3-2 | 14 | NA
CASSFPGQNSPLHF | TGTGCCAGTAGTTTTCCGGGACAGAATTCACCCCTCCACTTT | TRBD1 | TRBJ1-6 | TRBV19 | 14 | NA
CASSLVTGNSPLHF | TGCGCCAGCAGCTTGGTGACAGGGAATTCACCCCTCCACTTT | TRBD1 | TRBJ1-6 | TRBV5-1 | 14 | NA
CASSLDRVAQPQHF | TGTGCCAGCAGCTTGGACAGGGTGGCTCAGCCCCAGCATTTT | TRBD1 | TRBJ1-5 | TRBV28 | 14 | NA
CASSRDSGNSPLHF | TGTGCCAGCAGCCGGGACAGCGGTAATTCACCCCTCCACTTT | TRBD1 | TRBJ1-6 | TRBV2 | 14 | NA
CASSDWGARGNGYTF | TGTGCCAGCAGCGATTGGGGTGCCAGGGGAAATGGCTACACCTTC | NA | TRBJ1-2 | TRBV9 | 15 | NA
CATSRVLTVNTEAFF | TGTGCCACCAGCAGAGTACTTACAGTTAACACTGAAGCTTTCTTT | NA | TRBJ1-1 | TRBV15 | 15 | NA
CASSIPSYSNQPQHF | TGTGCCAGTAGTATTCCCTCTTATAGCAATCAGCCCCAGCATTTT | NA | TRBJ1-5 | TRBV19 | 15 | NA
CASSPFDQFYEQYF | TGTGCCAGCAGTCCCTTTGATCAGTTCTACGAGCAGTACTTC | NA | TRBJ2-7 | TRBV28 | 14 | NA
CASSILGGGTEAFF | TGTGCCAGTAGTATATTAGGGGGCGGGACTGAAGCTTTCTTT | TRBD1 | TRBJ1-1 | TRBV19 | 14 | NA
CASSQGNEQFF | TGCGCCAGCAGCCAGGGTAATGAGCAGTTCTTC | NA | TRBJ2-1 | TRBV5-1 | 11 | NA
CASSHGRGRWGWNYGYTF | TGCGCCAGCAGTCACGGGAGGGGCAGGTGGGGTTGGAACTATGGCTACACCTTC | NA | TRBJ1-2 | TRBV23-1 | 18 | NA
CATRTGGFYEQYF | TGTGCCACCCGGACAGGGGGCTTTTACGAGCAGTACTTC | TRBD1 | TRBJ2-7 | TRBV6-5 | 13 | NA